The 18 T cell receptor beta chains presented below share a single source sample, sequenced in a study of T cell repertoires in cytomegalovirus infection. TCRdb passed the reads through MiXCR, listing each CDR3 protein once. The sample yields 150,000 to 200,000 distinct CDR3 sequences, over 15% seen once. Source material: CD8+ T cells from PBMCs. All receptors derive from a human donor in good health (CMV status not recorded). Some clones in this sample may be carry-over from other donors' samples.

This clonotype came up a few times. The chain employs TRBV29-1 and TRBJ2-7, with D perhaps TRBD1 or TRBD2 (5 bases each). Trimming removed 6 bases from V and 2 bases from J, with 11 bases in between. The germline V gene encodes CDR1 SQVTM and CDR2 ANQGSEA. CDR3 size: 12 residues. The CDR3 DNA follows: TGCAGCGTCGCAGGGACGGCCTACGAGCAGTACTTC. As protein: CSVAGTAYEQYF.

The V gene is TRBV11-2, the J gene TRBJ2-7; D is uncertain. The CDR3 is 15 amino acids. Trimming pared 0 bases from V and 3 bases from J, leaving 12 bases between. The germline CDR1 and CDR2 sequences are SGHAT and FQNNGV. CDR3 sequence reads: CASSLEWVSRYEQYF. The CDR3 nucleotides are TGTGCCAGCAGCTTAGAATGGGTCAGTCGCTACGAGCAGTACTTC.

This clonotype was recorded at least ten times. The CDR3 DNA sequence: TGTGCCAGCAGCCCTGTCCGGGAAAAGGCCGGGGAGCTGTTTTTT. Translation gives CASSPVREKAGELFF. The chain joins TRBV28 to TRBJ2-2, with a possible D match to TRBD2 (5 bases). CDR3 length: 15 residues. Trimming removed 6 bases at V and 6 bases at J, with 17 bases between. In germline, CDR1 is MDHEN, CDR2 SYDVKM.

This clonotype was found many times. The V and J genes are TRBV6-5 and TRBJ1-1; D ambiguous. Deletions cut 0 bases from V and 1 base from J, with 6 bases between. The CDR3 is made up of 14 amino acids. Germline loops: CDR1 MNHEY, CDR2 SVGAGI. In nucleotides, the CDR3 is TGTGCCAGCAGTTACTCAGACCAGAACACTGAAGCTTTCTTT. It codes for CASSYSDQNTEAFF.

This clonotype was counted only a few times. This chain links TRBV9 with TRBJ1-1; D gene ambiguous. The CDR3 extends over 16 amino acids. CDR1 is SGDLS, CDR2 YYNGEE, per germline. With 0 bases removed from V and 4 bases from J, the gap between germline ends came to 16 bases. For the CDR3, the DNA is TGTGCCAGCAGCGTAGTCCGTGGAGTACTGGGCACTGAAGCTTTCTTT. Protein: CASSVVRGVLGTEAFF.

The CDR3 reads CASSLAGGGSEQFF. CDR3 nucleotides: TGTGCCAGCAGCCTGGCAGGCGGGGGCTCTGAGCAGTTCTTC. The J gene is TRBJ2-1, the V gene TRBV7-9, with a weak D call TRBD2 (7 bases). Germline lookup yields CDR1 SEHNR and CDR2 FQNEAQ (reference sequence). The CDR3 loop spans 14 amino acids. V was cut by 5 bases and J by 9 bases, with 17 bases left in between. Drawing the rest from reference TRBV7-9 and TRBJ2-1, the complete variable domain is DTGVSQNPRHKITKRGQNVTFRCDPISEHNRLYWYRQTLGQGPEFLTYFQNEAQLEKSRLLSDRFSAERPKGSFSTLEIQRTEQGDSAMYLCASSLAGGGSEQFFGPGTRLTVL.

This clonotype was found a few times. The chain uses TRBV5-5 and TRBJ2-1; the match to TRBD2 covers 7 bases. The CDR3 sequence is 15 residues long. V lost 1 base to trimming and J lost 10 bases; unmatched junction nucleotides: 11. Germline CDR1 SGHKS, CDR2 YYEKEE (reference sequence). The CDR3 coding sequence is TGTGCCAGCAGCTTGCGGGAGGAGAAATTGGGCGAGCAGTTCTTC. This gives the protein CASSLREEKLGEQFF.

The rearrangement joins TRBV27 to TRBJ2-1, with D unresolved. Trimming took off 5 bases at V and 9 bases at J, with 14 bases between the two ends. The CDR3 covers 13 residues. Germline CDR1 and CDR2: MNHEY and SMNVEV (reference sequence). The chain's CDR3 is CASSIGAAREQFF. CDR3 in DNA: TGTGCCAGCAGTATTGGCGCGGCCCGTGAGCAGTTCTTC.

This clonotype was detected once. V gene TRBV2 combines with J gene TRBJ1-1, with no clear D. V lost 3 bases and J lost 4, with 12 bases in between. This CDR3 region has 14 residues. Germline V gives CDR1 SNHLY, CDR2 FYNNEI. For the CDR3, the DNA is TGTGCCAGCAGTGATGGGAATCCCCCCACTGAAGCTTTCTTT. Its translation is CASSDGNPPTEAFF.

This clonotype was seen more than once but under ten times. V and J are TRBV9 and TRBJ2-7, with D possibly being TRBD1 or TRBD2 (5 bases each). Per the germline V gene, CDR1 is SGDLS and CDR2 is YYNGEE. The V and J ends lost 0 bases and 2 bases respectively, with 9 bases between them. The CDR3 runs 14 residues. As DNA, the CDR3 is TGTGCCAGCAGCGTAGGGGACGGCCCCTACGAGCAGTACTTC. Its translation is CASSVGDGPYEQYF.

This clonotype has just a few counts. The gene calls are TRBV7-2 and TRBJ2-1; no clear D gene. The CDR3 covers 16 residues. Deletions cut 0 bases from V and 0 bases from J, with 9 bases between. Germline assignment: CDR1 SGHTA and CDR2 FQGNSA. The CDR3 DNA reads TGTGCCAGCAGCTTAGCGCCGCTAAGCTCCTACAATGAGCAGTTCTTC. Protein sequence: CASSLAPLSSYNEQFF. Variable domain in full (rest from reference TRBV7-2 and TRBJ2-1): GAGVSQSPSNKVTEKGKDVELRCDPISGHTALYWYRQSLGQGLEFLIYFQGNSAPDKSGLPSDRFSAERTGGSVSTLTIQRTQQEDSAVYLCASSLAPLSSYNEQFFGPGTRLTVL.

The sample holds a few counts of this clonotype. This CDR3 is CASSAPGSNEQYF. The CDR3 nucleotides are TGTGCCAGCTCCGCCCCAGGGTCCAACGAGCAGTACTTC. This rearrangement joins TRBV6-1 to TRBJ2-7; tentative D call: TRBD1 (5 bases). This CDR3 comprises 13 residues. V was trimmed by 8 bases and J by 5 bases, leaving 16 bases between them. Germline V gene sequence: CDR1 MNHNS, CDR2 SASEGT.

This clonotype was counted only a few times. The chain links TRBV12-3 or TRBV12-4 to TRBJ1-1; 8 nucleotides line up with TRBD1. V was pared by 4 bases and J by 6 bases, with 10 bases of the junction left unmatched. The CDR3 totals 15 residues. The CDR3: CASSSGTTGDAEAFF. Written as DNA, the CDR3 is TGTGCCAGCAGTTCCGGGACGACAGGGGACGCTGAAGCTTTCTTT.

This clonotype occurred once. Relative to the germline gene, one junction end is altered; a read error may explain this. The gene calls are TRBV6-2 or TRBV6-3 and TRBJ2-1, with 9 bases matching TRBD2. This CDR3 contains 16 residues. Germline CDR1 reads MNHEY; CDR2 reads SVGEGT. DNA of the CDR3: TGTGCCCGCAGTTACGTTGCTAGCGGGGCCTACAATGAGCAGTTCTTC. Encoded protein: CARSYVASGAYNEQFF.

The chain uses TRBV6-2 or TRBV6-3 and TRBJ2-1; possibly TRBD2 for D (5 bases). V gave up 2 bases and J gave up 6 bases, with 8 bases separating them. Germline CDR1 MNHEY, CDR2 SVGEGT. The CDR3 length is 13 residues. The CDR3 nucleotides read TGTGCCAGCAGTTACGAGGGCCTCAATGAGCAGTTCTTC. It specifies CASSYEGLNEQFF.

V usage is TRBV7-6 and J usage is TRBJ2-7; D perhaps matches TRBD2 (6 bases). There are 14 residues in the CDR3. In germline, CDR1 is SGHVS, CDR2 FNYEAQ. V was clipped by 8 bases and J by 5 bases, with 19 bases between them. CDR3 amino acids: CASSPGVQPDEQYF. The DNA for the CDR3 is TGTGCCAGCTCCCCGGGGGTCCAGCCCGACGAGCAGTACTTC.

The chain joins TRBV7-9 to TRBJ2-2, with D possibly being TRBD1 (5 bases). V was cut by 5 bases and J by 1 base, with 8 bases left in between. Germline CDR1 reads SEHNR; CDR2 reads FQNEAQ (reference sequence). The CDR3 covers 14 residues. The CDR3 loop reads CASSVQENTGELFF. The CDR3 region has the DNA TGTGCCAGCAGCGTACAGGAGAACACCGGGGAGCTGTTTTTT.

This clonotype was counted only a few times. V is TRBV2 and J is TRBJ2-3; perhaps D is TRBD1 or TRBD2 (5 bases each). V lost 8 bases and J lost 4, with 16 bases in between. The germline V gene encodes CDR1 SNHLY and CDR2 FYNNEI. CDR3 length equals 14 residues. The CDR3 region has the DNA TGTGCCAGCTCCGGGACCCCTAGGGCAGATACGCAGTATTTT. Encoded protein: CASSGTPRADTQYF. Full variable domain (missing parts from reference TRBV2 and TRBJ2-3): EPEVTQTPSHQVTQMGQEVILRCVPISNHLYFYWYRQILGQKVEFLVSFYNNEISEKSEIFDDQFSVERPDGSNFTLKIRSTKLEDSAMYFCASSGTPRADTQYFGPGTRLTVL.